This T cell receptor beta chain was retrieved from a study of T cell responses to AZD1222 COVID-19 vaccine. Study outcomes and limitations: Among those given AZD1222, only five to seven were seropositive at baseline. Without day 14 samples, only post-peak T cell repertoires were studied. Possibly, clonal diversity was underestimated; donors were largely white British and included more females.

Comments on this clone: What it binds is not known.

The CDR3 is 13 amino acids. V gave up 5 bases and J gave up 3 bases, with 5 bases separating them. Germline V CDR1 and CDR2: MNHEY, SMNVEV (reference sequence). Libraries were prepared by immunoSEQ multiplex PCR; TCRdb keeps only in-frame clonotypes and omits some of them. The repertoire holds approximately 110,000 clones, with about 92% as singletons. V is TRBV27 and J is TRBJ1-6; no reliable D call. This clonotype was obtained from an adult in good health. Sequenced here: peripheral blood, sampled on day 0 of AZD1222 vaccination. This chain's CDR3 is CASSTGYNSPLHF. The DNA of the CDR3 is TGTGCCAGCAGTACGGGCTATAATTCACCCCTCCACTTT.